A selection of T cell receptor beta chains follows, all from one sample in a study of OX40 agonist ivuxolimab in advanced cancers. Profiled with immunoSEQ multiplex PCR; TCRdb holds only in-frame clones, not every one. This sample yields 80,000 or so clones, of which 93% are seen a single time; about 13% belongs to the top ten. Sequencing was performed on CD4+ or CD8+ T cells sorted from blood, taken in a trial of the OX40 agonist ivuxolimab. The receptors shown here come from an adult with an advanced solid tumor such as melanoma, head and neck, liver or kidney cancer. Both conserved end residues are part of each CDR3. Fields, in order: D gene, J gene, clone size, V gene, CDR3 protein, CDR3 DNA. A D gene is named only where the DNA matches it firmly. Clone sizes are given selectively: once, few, many, or a class where the clone is expanded.

>NA|TRBJ1-1|NA|TRBV5-1
CASSRTLDGEAFF
TGCGCCAGCAGCCGCACCTTGGACGGTGAAGCTTTCTTT
>TRBD1|TRBJ2-1|NA|TRBV9
CASSVAGGDRVYNEQFF
TGTGCCAGCAGCGTAGCTGGGGGGGACAGGGTCTACAATGAGCAGTTCTTC
>NA|TRBJ2-1|NA|TRBV15
CATSRGVDEQFF
TGTGCCACCAGCAGAGGAGTAGATGAGCAGTTCTTC
>NA|TRBJ2-5|NA|TRBV5-5
CASSLGQSQETQYF
TGTGCCAGCAGCTTGGGACAGTCCCAAGAGACCCAGTACTTC
>NA|TRBJ2-7|few|TRBV5-5
CASSFSYEQYF
TGTGCCAGCAGCTTCTCCTACGAGCAGTACTTC
>NA|TRBJ1-1|NA|TRBV29-1
CSVEVPPVAFF
TGCAGCGTTGAAGTTCCTCCTGTGGCTTTCTTT
>NA|TRBJ2-3|NA|TRBV13
CASSPDQGGEGTQYF
TGTGCCAGCAGCCCCGACCAGGGGGGCGAGGGTACGCAGTATTTT
>NA|TRBJ2-7|once|TRBV5-1
CASSPGHGGYEQYF
TGCGCCAGCAGCCCGGGACACGGAGGTTACGAGCAGTACTTC
>TRBD2|TRBJ2-7|NA|TRBV13
CASSSGGYYEQYF
TGTGCCAGCAGCTCGGGGGGGTACTACGAGCAGTACTTC
>TRBD2|TRBJ2-7|NA|TRBV28
CASSRPGERGLYEQYF
TGTGCCAGCAGTCGCCCAGGGGAGCGGGGGCTTTACGAGCAGTACTTC
>NA|TRBJ1-5|NA|TRBV6-5
CASSYRPFNQPQHF
TGTGCCAGCAGTTACCGGCCCTTTAATCAGCCCCAGCATTTT
>NA|TRBJ2-7|NA|TRBV15
CATAYSDGSYEQYF
TGTGCCACGGCCTACTCCGATGGGTCCTACGAGCAGTACTTC
>TRBD1|TRBJ2-3|once|TRBV27
CASSFGTAKSDTQYF
TGTGCCAGCAGTTTCGGGACAGCAAAGTCTGATACGCAGTATTTT
>NA|TRBJ1-1|NA|TRBV7-9
CASSLGSRQANSEAFF
TGTGCCAGCAGCTTAGGGTCTAGACAGGCCAACTCTGAAGCTTTCTTT
>NA|TRBJ2-7|NA|TRBV6-5
CASSGIGGRGYEQYF
TGTGCCAGCAGTGGGATCGGGGGGCGGGGCTACGAGCAGTACTTC
>NA|TRBJ2-1|NA|TRBV9
CASSVYDNEQFF
TGTGCCAGCAGCGTATACGACAATGAGCAGTTCTTC
>NA|TRBJ2-7|NA|TRBV5-4
CASSFGGEQYF
TGTGCCAGCAGCTTCGGGGGCGAGCAGTACTTC
>NA|TRBJ1-1|NA|TRBV5-6
CASSLTRRMNTEAFF
TGTGCCAGCAGCTTGACTCGACGCATGAACACTGAAGCTTTCTTT
>TRBD2|TRBJ2-1|NA|TRBV28
CASSGVPGLAGAFYNEQFF
TGTGCCAGCAGTGGCGTCCCGGGACTAGCGGGAGCCTTCTACAATGAGCAGTTCTTC
>NA|TRBJ2-1|NA|TRBV7-6
CASSLGDFSYNEQFF
TGTGCCAGCAGTTTAGGGGACTTCTCCTACAATGAGCAGTTCTTC
>NA|TRBJ2-1|NA|TRBV4-1
CASSQGTAGSFF
TGCGCCAGCAGCCAAGGGACAGCTGGGTCTTTCTTC
>TRBD1|TRBJ2-1|NA|TRBV6-4
CASSPQGGTYNEQFF
TGTGCCAGCAGCCCACAGGGGGGTACCTACAATGAGCAGTTCTTC
>TRBD1|TRBJ2-7|NA|TRBV5-5
CASSLDRRTYGEQYF
TGTGCCAGCAGTTTGGACAGGCGTACTTATGGGGAGCAGTACTTC
>TRBD1|TRBJ1-1|NA|TRBV7-2
CASSLTGGTEAFF
TGTGCCAGCAGCCTCACAGGGGGTACTGAAGCTTTCTTT
>NA|TRBJ2-3|NA|TRBV7-2
CASSLRTARGTDTQYF
TGTGCCAGCAGCCTGAGGACAGCGAGGGGCACAGATACGCAGTATTTT
>TRBD1|TRBJ2-1|once|TRBV7-9
CASSFPERQGGVYNEQFF
TGTGCCAGCAGCTTTCCCGAAAGACAGGGTGGGGTCTACAATGAGCAGTTCTTC
>TRBD1|TRBJ2-7|once|TRBV19
CASSIGTGQSYEQYF
TGTGCCAGTAGTATCGGGACAGGCCAATCCTACGAGCAGTACTTC
>NA|TRBJ1-1|NA|TRBV27
CASSIKGGGTEAFF
TGTGCCAGCAGTATAAAAGGGGGTGGCACTGAAGCTTTCTTT
>NA|TRBJ2-7|NA|TRBV4-1
CASSPHGVSPPYEQYF
TGCGCCAGCAGCCCTCACGGGGTGAGCCCACCCTACGAGCAGTACTTC
>NA|TRBJ1-1|NA|TRBV7-6
CASSYPGGRLSEAFF
TGTGCCAGCAGTTACCCGGGCGGGAGGTTGAGTGAAGCTTTCTTT
>NA|TRBJ2-7|NA|TRBV7-2
CASSPRSAYEQYF
TGTGCCAGCAGCCCGAGGAGCGCCTACGAGCAGTACTTC
>NA|TRBJ1-5|NA|TRBV18
CASSLAAGAEGSNQPQHF
TGTGCCAGCTCACTCGCCGCCGGGGCGGAAGGGAGCAATCAGCCCCAGCATTTT
>NA|TRBJ2-7|NA|TRBV5-8
CASSLFGVSSYEQYF
TGTGCCAGCAGCTTGTTCGGGGTTTCCTCCTACGAGCAGTACTTC
>TRBD1|TRBJ2-7|NA|TRBV2
CASSQGAGSDEQYF
TGTGCCAGCAGTCAGGGGGCGGGTTCCGACGAGCAGTACTTC
>NA|TRBJ2-3|NA|TRBV4-1
CASSYRPASTDTQYF
TGCGCCAGCAGTTACCGGCCAGCTAGCACAGATACGCAGTATTTT
>NA|TRBJ2-4|NA|TRBV27
CASSLYVGDIQYF
TGTGCCAGCAGTTTATATGTTGGGGACATTCAGTACTTC
>TRBD1|TRBJ1-5|once|TRBV7-8
CASSLQGAVQPQHF
TGTGCCAGCAGCTTACAGGGGGCAGTTCAGCCCCAGCATTTT